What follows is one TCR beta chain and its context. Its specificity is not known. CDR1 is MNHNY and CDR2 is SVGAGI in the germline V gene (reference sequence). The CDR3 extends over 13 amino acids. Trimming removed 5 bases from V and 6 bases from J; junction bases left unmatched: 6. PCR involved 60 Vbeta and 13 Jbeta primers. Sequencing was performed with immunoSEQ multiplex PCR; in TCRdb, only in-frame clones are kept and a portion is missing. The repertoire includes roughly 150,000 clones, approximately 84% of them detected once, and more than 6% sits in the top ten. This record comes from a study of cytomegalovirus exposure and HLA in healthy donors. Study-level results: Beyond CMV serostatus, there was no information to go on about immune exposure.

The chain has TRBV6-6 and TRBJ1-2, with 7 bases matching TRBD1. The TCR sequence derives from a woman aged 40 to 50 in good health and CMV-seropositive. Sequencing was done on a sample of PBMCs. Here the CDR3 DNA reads TGTGCCAGCAGTCCCGACAGGGTCGATGGCTACACCTTC. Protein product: CASSPDRVDGYTF.